This T cell receptor (beta chain) was recorded in a study of cytomegalovirus exposure and HLA in healthy donors. Study-level findings and limits: In an earlier analysis, productive rearrangement rates for most beta V segments clustered near 87% or 30%. Fewer N-insertions (relative to the approximately 700-donor mean) were reportedly seen in an Asian-associated ancestry cluster in a later analysis.

Germline V gene data show CDR1 as SGDLS and CDR2 as YYNGEE. There are 16 residues in the CDR3. Notes on this clone: Its cognate antigen is unknown. One end of the junction fails to match germline, which may point to a read error.

The PCR used 60 Vbeta and 13 Jbeta primers. Only in-frame clones appear in the TCRdb table, and some are missing; sequencing was by immunoSEQ multiplex PCR. The table includes 150,000 or so clones, 80% detected once. V and J are TRBV9 and TRBJ2-6, with a weak D call TRBD1 (5 bases). The sequenced material came from PBMCs. The source of this sequence is a woman between 40 and 55 years old in good health and CMV-seronegative. CDR3 nucleotide sequence: TGTGCCAGCAGCGTAGCTAAGGGCCAAGGGGCCAACGGCCTGACTTTC. Amino acid sequence: CASSVAKGQGANGLTF.